These 9 T cell receptor beta chains share one sample of origin, sequenced in a study of cytomegalovirus exposure and HLA in healthy donors. Amplification used 60 Vbeta primers and 13 Jbeta primers. Libraries were prepared by immunoSEQ multiplex PCR; TCRdb keeps only in-frame clonotypes and omits some of them. The table has 150,000 to 200,000 clones, under 85% seen once; the top ten hold over 3%. Sequencing used PBMCs. The receptors stem from a female donor in good health and CMV-seronegative.

This clone was counted only a few times. The genes are TRBV4-2 and TRBJ2-7; 9 nucleotides line up with TRBD2. Trimming cost V 0 bases and J 0 bases; bases outside gene matches: 12. Germline-derived CDR1 and CDR2 are LGHNA and YNFKEQ. There are 19 residues in the CDR3. DNA for the CDR3: TGTGCCAGCAGCCAAGATGTGGTAGCGGGAGCAGCGAACTCCTACGAGCAGTACTTC. Its protein is CASSQDVVAGAANSYEQYF.

The genes are TRBV28 and TRBJ1-3; D unclear. Trimming left V 4 bases short and J 0 bases short, with 13 bases between. Germline CDR1 MDHEN, CDR2 SYDVKM. This CDR3 is 16 amino acids long. The CDR3 bases are TGTGCCAGCAGTTCTGTATATTCCCCCTCTGGAAACACCATATATTTT. Translation gives CASSSVYSPSGNTIYF.

The rearrangement joins TRBV18 to TRBJ1-1; D not resolved. Trimming took off 3 bases at V and 1 base at J, with 6 bases between the two ends. Germline CDR1 is KGHSH and CDR2 is LQKENI. This CDR3 is 13 amino acids long. CDR3 nucleotides: TGTGCCAGCTCACCTGCGGGGAACACTGAAGCTTTCTTT. Its protein product is CASSPAGNTEAFF.

The V and J genes are TRBV28 and TRBJ2-7; TRBD1 matches 7 bases. The CDR3 has 15 amino acids. Germline CDR1 and CDR2: MDHEN and SYDVKM. V was clipped by 6 bases and J by 3 bases; unmatched bases: 11. As DNA, the CDR3 is TGTGCCAGCAGCCAAGAGGGGGCAGCCCTCTACGAGCAGTACTTC. Translating gives CASSQEGAALYEQYF.

CDR3 loop: CASSQDSFYGYTF. The CDR3 DNA sequence: TGTGCCAGCAGCCAGGACAGTTTCTATGGCTACACCTTC. This chain uses TRBV11-1 with TRBJ1-2; D is perhaps TRBD1 (6 bases). The CDR3 sequence is 13 residues long. The V and J ends lost 5 bases and 4 bases respectively, with 11 bases between them. Germline lookup yields CDR1 SGHAT and CDR2 FQDESV (reference sequence).

CDR3 bases: TGTGCCTCATCAAAACAGGGATCGCCTCTTGATGGCTACACCTTC. This translates into CASSKQGSPLDGYTF. The gene calls are TRBV10-3 and TRBJ1-2; TRBD1 might be the D (6 bases). V was shortened by 11 bases and J by 6 bases, with 25 bases between the two germline ends. The CDR3 loop spans 15 amino acids. Germline-derived CDR1 and CDR2 are ENHRY and SYGVKD.

V and J are TRBV2 and TRBJ1-2, with TRBD1 matching over 12 bases. The CDR3 covers 14 residues. CDR1 SNHLY and CDR2 FYNNEI come from the germline V gene. Trimming cost V 5 bases and J 7 bases; bases outside gene matches: 5. The CDR3 protein is CASSLGQGAIGYTF. Written as DNA, the CDR3 is TGTGCCAGCAGTTTGGGACAGGGGGCGATTGGCTACACCTTC.

The CDR3 DNA follows: TGCGCCAGCAGCTTGGTTCCTGGGGAGTTAGGATACGAGCAGTACTTC. Its protein is CASSLVPGELGYEQYF. V and J are TRBV5-1 and TRBJ2-7; D is perhaps TRBD2 (5 bases). CDR1 SGHRS and CDR2 YFSETQ come from the germline V gene. The germline V and J ends were trimmed by 0 bases and 4 bases, with 17 bases remaining between them. The CDR3 sequence is 16 residues long.

V usage is TRBV11-2 and J usage is TRBJ2-7; tentatively, D is TRBD2 (6 bases). This CDR3 is built from 14 residues. CDR1 SGHAT and CDR2 FQNNGV come from the germline V gene. The ends were cut back, 3 bases at V and 4 bases at J, with 13 bases in the middle. The CDR3 bases are TGTGCCAGCAGCTTTGGGGGGAATCTTTACGAGCAGTACTTC. It encodes CASSFGGNLYEQYF.